The sample holds one count of the clone carrying this T cell receptor beta chain. This sample stems from a study of cytomegalovirus exposure and HLA in healthy donors. The CDR3 sequence is 14 residues long. With 0 bases clipped from V and 6 bases from J, the junction kept 3 bases outside the gene matches. CDR1 and CDR2 from the germline V gene are LNHNV and YYDKDF (reference sequence). Primers for the PCR totalled 60 Vbeta and 13 Jbeta. Sequencing was performed with immunoSEQ multiplex PCR; in TCRdb, only in-frame clones are kept and a portion is missing. Of about 170,000 clones listed, 80% to 90% are singletons.

The rearrangement joins TRBV15 to TRBJ2-3, with 7 bases lining up with TRBD2. The receptor comes from a male donor in good health and CMV-seronegative. Source material: PBMCs. In nucleotides, the CDR3 is TGTGCCACCAGCAGAGATAAACTAGCGGATACGCAGTATTTT. It translates to CATSRDKLADTQYF. Variable domain in full (rest from reference TRBV15 and TRBJ2-3): DAMVIQNPRYQVTQFGKPVTLSCSQTLNHNVMYWYQQKSSQAPKLLFHYYDKDFNNEADTPDNFQSRRPNTSFCFLDIRSPGLGDTAMYLCATSRDKLADTQYFGPGTRLTVL.